This T cell receptor beta chain derives from a study of T-cell reconstitution after alpha-beta-depleted transplantation in children. CDR1 and CDR2 (germline): SGHTA, FQGNSA. The CDR3 is made up of 17 amino acids. With 2 bases removed from V and 0 bases from J, the gap between germline ends came to 14 bases. The library targeted TCRbeta and was prepared with unique molecular identifiers. From the PCR reads, TCRdb called clonotypes with MiXCR, one entry per CDR3 protein. The sample records about 640,000 distinct CDR3 sequences, approximately 15% being singletons. The chain carries TRBV7-2 and TRBJ2-1; no firm D call. Material: PBMCs from the stem cell graft donor, obtained from the stem cell graft. This TCR was sampled from a human donor who donated a stem cell graft to a child with acute myeloid leukemia. DNA for the CDR3: TGTGCCAGCAGCTTAAAATTAGGCGCGAGCTCCTACAATGAGCAGTTCTTC. Translation: CASSLKLGASSYNEQFF. The entire variable domain, with the rest obtained from reference TRBV7-2 and TRBJ2-1, is as follows: GAGVSQSPSNKVTEKGKDVELRCDPISGHTALYWYRQSLGQGLEFLIYFQGNSAPDKSGLPSDRFSAERTGGSVSTLTIQRTQQEDSAVYLCASSLKLGASSYNEQFFGPGTRLTVL.